This T cell receptor (beta chain) was identified during a study of CD8 T cells in ankylosing spondylitis. Findings and limits, study-wide: Significantly higher representation of disease-linked clones was reported for matched ankylosing spondylitis synovial fluid. In reactive arthritis synovial fluid and blood, some motif variants had been reported before. CD8+ cells made up the disease-linked clones, which were relatively rare in peripheral blood. A TCR beta motif made of several highly homologous variants seemed typical of ankylosing spondylitis blood.

Each CDR3 protein gets one entry after TCRdb re-called the 5' RACE reads with MiXCR. Of hundreds of thousands of distinct CDR3 sequences in the sample, around 25% were seen once. The CDR3 has 19 amino acids. The V gene's germline CDR1 is LGHDT and CDR2 YNNKEL (reference sequence). V was pared by 1 base and J by 6 bases, with 27 bases between. The sample holds a few counts of this clonotype. Its antigen is as yet unknown. The V gene is TRBV3-1, the J gene TRBJ2-5; D is uncertain. Sequencing input: blood, either unsorted or a sorted T cell fraction (not recorded which). The receptor was derived from a male donor with ankylosing spondylitis or in good health (not recorded which). CDR3 residues: CASSQVVGPTRFSTKTQYF. For the CDR3, the DNA is TGTGCCAGCAGCCAAGTTGTCGGCCCTACAAGGTTTTCTACGAAGACCCAGTACTTC.